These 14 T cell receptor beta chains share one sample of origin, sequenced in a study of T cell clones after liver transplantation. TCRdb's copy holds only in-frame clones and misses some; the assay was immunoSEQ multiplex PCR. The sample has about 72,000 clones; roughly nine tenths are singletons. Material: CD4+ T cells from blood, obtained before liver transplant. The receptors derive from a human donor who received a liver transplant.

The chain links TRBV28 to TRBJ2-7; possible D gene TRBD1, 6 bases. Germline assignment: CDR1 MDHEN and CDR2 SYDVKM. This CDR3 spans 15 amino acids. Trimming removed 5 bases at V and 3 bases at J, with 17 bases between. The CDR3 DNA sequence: TGTGCCAGCAGTGCTAGACACCGGGACATCTACGAGCAGTACTTC. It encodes CASSARHRDIYEQYF.

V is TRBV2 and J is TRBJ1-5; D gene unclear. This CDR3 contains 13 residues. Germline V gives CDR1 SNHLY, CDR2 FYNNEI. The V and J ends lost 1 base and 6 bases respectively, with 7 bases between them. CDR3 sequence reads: CASSEEGIQPQHF. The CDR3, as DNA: TGTGCCAGCAGTGAAGAGGGAATTCAGCCCCAGCATTTT.

The CDR3 reads CASSPRQGADKYTEAFF. CDR3 nucleotides: TGTGCCAGCTCACCCCGACAGGGAGCGGATAAATACACTGAAGCTTTCTTT. The chain joins TRBV18 to TRBJ1-1; TRBD1 aligns across 7 bases. Looked up from germline, CDR1 is KGHSH and CDR2 is LQKENI. The CDR3 extends over 17 amino acids. Germline trimming cut 3 bases from V and 3 bases from J; bases unmatched to any gene: 13.

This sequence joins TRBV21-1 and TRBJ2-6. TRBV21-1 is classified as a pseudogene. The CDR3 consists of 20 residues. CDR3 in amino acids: CASSKRGQGAFFSGANVLTF. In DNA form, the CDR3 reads TGTGCCAGCAGCAAACGAGGCCAGGGAGCTTTTTTCTCTGGGGCCAACGTCCTGACTTTC.

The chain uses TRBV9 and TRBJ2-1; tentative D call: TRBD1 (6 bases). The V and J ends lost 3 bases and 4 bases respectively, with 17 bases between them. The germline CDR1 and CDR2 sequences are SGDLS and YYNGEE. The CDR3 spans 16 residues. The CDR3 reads CASSGRTEYPYNEQFF. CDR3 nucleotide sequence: TGTGCCAGCAGCGGTCGGACAGAGTACCCTTACAATGAGCAGTTCTTC.

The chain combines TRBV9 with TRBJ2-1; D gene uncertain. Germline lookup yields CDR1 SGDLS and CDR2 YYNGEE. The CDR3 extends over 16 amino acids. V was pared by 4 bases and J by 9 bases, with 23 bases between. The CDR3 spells CASSPDVAQARSEQFF. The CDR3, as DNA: TGTGCCAGCAGCCCTGACGTGGCGCAGGCTAGGAGTGAGCAGTTCTTC. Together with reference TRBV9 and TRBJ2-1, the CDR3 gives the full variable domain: DSGVTQTPKHLITATGQRVTLRCSPRSGDLSVYWYQQSLDQGLQFLIQYYNGEERAKGNILERFSAQQFPDLHSELNLSSLELGDSALYFCASSPDVAQARSEQFFGPGTRLTVL.

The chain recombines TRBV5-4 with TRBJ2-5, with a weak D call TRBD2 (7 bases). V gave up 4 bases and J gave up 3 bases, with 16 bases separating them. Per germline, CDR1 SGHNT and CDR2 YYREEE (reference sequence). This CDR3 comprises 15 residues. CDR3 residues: CASSRNAGAKETQYF. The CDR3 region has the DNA TGTGCCAGCAGCCGCAATGCGGGGGCTAAAGAGACCCAGTACTTC. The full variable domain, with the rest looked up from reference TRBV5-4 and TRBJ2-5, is ETGVTQSPTHLIKTRGQQVTLRCSSQSGHNTVSWYQQALGQGPQFIFQYYREEENGRGNFPPRFSGLQFPNYSSELNVNALELDDSALYLCASSRNAGAKETQYFGPGTRLLVL.

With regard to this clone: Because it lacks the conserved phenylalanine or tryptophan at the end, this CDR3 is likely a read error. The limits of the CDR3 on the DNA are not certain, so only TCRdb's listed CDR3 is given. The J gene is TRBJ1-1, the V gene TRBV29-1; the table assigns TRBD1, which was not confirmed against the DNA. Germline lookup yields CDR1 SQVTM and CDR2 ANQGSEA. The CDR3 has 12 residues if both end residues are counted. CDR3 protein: CSVSGQGEFGRL.

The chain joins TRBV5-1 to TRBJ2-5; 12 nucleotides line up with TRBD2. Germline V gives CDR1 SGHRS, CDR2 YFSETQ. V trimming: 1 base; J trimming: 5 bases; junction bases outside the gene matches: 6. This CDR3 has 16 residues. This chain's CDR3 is CASSLPSGLAGETQYF. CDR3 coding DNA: TGCGCCAGCAGCTTGCCCTCAGGACTAGCGGGGGAGACCCAGTACTTC.

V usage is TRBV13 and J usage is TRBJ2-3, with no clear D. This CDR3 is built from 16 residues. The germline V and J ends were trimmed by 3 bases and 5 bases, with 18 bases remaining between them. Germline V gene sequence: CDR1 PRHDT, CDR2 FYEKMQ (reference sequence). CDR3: CASSFLSGEGGDTQYF. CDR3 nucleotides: TGTGCCAGCAGCTTCCTCAGTGGAGAAGGTGGAGATACGCAGTATTTT. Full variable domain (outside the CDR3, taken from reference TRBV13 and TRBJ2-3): AAGVIQSPRHLIKEKRETATLKCYPIPRHDTVYWYQQGPGQDPQFLISFYEKMQSDKGSIPDRFSAQQFSDYHSELNMSSLELGDSALYFCASSFLSGEGGDTQYFGPGTRLTVL.

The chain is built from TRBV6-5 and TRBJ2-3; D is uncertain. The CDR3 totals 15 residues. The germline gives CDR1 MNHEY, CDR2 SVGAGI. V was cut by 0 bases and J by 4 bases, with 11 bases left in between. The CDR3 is CASSYSRTGPDTQYF. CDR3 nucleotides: TGTGCCAGCAGTTACTCCAGAACCGGCCCAGATACGCAGTATTTT.

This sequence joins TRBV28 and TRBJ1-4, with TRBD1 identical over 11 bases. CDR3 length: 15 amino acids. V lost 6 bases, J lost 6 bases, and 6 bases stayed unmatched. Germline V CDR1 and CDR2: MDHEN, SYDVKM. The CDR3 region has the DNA TGTGCCAGCAGCTACCTGGGACAGGGGGATGAAAAACTGTTTTTT. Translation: CASSYLGQGDEKLFF.

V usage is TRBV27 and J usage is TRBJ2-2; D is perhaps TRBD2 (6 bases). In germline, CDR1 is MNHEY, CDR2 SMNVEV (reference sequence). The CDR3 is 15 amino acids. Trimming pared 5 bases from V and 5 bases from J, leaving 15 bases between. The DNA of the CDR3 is TGTGCCAGCAGTAGGGGACTCCCGGGGACCGGGGAGCTGTTTTTT. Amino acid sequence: CASSRGLPGTGELFF.

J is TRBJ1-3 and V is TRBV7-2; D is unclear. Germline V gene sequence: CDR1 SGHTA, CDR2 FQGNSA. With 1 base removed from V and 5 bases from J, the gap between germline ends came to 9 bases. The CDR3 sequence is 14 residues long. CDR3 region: CASSLDDWRNTIYF. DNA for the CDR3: TGTGCCAGCAGCTTAGATGACTGGAGAAACACCATATATTTT.